The clone carrying this T cell receptor (beta chain) was seen once. This entry comes from a study of blood T cell repertoires in COVID-19. Study context: The origin of the acute and convalescent COVID-19 samples was the United States, Italy and Spain.

Assignment of participants to cohorts was predicated upon participant-reported clinical history. Profiled with immunoSEQ multiplex PCR; TCRdb holds only in-frame clones, not every one. The sample yields around 250,000 clones, 75% to 90% seen once. Trimming cost V 2 bases and J 2 bases; bases outside gene matches: 4. CDR3 length: 15 amino acids. Germline CDR1 MNHEY, CDR2 SVGAGI. Source material: PBMCs or T cells enriched from blood (not recorded which). The origin of this receptor is a woman between 35 and 50 years old who had been exposed to COVID-19. The rearrangement uses TRBV6-5 and TRBJ2-7; 9 bases agree with TRBD2. The CDR3 reads CASSYGASGTYEQYF. DNA for the CDR3: TGTGCCAGCAGTTACGGGGCTAGCGGGACCTACGAGCAGTACTTC.